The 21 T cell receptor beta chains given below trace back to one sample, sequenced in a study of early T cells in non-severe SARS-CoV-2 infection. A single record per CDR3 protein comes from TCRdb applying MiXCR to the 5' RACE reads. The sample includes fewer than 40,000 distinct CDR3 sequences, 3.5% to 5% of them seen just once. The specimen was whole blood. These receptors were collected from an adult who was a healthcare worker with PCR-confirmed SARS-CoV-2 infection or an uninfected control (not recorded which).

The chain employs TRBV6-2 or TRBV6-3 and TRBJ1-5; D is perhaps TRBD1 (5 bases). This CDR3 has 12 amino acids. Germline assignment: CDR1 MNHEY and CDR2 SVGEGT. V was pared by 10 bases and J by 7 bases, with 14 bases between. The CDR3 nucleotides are TGTGCCACCGGACCCCGGGGCCAGCCCCAGCATTTT. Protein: CATGPRGQPQHF.

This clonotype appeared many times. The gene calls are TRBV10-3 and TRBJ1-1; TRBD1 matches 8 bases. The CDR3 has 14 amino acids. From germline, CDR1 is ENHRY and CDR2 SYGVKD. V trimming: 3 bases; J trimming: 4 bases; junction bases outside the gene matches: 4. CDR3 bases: TGTGCCATCAGTGAAGGACAGGGTTCCACTGAAGCTTTCTTT. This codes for CAISEGQGSTEAFF.

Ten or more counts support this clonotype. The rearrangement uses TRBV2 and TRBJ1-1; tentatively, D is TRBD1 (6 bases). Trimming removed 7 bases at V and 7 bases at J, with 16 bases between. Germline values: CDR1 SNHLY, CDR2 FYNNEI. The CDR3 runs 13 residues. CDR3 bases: TGTGCCAGCATTACACAGGGACCCTTTGAAGCTTTCTTT. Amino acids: CASITQGPFEAFF. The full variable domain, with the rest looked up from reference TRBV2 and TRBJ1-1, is EPEVTQTPSHQVTQMGQEVILRCVPISNHLYFYWYRQILGQKVEFLVSFYNNEISEKSEIFDDQFSVERPDGSNFTLKIRSTKLEDSAMYFCASITQGPFEAFFGQGTRLTVV.

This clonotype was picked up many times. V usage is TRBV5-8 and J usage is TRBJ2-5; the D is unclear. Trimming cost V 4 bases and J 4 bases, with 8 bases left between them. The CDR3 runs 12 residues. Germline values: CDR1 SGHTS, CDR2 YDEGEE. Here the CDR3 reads CASSPRGETQYF. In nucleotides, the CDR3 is TGTGCCAGCAGCCCCCGCGGAGAGACCCAGTACTTC. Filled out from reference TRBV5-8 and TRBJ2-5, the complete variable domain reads EAGVTQSPTHLIKTRGQQATLRCSPISGHTSVYWYQQALGLGLQFLLWYDEGEERNRGNFPPRFSGRQFPNYSSELNVNALELEDSALYLCASSPRGETQYFGPGTRLLVL.

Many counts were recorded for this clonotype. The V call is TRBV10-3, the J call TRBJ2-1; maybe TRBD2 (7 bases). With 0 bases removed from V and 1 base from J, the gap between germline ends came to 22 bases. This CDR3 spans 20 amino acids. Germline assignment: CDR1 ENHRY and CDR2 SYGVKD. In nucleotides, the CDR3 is TGTGCCATCAGTGAGTCCCCTGGGGGGGGCGAGGGGAATTCCTACAATGAGCAGTTCTTC. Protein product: CAISESPGGGEGNSYNEQFF.

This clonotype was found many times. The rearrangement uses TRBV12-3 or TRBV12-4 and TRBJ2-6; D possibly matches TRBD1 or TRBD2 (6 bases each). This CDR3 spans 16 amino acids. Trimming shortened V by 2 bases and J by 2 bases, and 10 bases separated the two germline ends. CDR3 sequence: CASSLTGAPGANVLTF. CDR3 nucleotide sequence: TGTGCCAGCAGTTTAACGGGGGCGCCTGGGGCCAACGTCCTGACTTTC.

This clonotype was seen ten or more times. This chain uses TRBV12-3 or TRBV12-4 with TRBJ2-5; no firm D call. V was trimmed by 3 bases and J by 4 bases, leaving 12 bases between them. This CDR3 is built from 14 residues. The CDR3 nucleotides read TGTGCCAGCAGTTTTCTAGGGCAGAGAGAGACCCAGTACTTC. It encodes CASSFLGQRETQYF.

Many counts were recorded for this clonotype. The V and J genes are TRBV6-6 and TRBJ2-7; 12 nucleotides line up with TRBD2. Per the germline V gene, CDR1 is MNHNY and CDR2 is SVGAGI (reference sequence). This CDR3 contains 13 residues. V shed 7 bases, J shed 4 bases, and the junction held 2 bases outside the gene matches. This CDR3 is CASKLAGGYEQYF. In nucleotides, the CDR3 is TGTGCCAGCAAACTAGCGGGAGGTTACGAGCAGTACTTC.

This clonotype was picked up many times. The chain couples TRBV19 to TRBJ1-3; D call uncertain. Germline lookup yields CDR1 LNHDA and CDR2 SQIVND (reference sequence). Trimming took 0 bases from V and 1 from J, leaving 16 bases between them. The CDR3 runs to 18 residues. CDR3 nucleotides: TGTGCCAGTAGTATAGATAATTCACCCCTGAGTTCTGGAAACACCATATATTTT. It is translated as CASSIDNSPLSSGNTIYF.

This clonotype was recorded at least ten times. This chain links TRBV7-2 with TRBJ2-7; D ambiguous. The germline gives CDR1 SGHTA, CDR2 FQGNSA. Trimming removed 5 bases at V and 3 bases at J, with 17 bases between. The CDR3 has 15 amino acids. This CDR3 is CASSPHFSKHYEQYF. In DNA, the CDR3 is TGTGCCAGCAGCCCTCATTTTTCCAAGCACTACGAGCAGTACTTC.

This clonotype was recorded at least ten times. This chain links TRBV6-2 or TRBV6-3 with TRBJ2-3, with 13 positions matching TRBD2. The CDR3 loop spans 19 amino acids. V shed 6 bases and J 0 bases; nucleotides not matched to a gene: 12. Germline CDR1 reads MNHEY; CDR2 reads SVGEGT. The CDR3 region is CASRKTRGTSGASTDTQYF. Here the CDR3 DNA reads TGTGCCAGCAGAAAAACGCGTGGGACTAGCGGGGCTAGCACAGATACGCAGTATTTT.

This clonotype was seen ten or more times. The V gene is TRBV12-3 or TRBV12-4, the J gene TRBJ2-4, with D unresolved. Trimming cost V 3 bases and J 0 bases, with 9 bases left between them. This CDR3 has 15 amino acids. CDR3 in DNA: TGTGCCAGCAGTTTGTCGGACCTAGCCAAAAACATTCAGTACTTC. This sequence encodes CASSLSDLAKNIQYF.

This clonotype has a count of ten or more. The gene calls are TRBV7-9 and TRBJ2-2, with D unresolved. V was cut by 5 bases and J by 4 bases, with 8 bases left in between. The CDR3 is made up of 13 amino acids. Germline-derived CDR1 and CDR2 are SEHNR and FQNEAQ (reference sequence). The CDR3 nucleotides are TGTGCCAGCAGCCAAGACGTCACCGGGGAGCTGTTTTTT. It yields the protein CASSQDVTGELFF. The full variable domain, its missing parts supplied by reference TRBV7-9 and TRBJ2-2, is DTGVSQNPRHKITKRGQNVTFRCDPISEHNRLYWYRQTLGQGPEFLTYFQNEAQLEKSRLLSDRFSAERPKGSFSTLEIQRTEQGDSAMYLCASSQDVTGELFFGEGSRLTVL.

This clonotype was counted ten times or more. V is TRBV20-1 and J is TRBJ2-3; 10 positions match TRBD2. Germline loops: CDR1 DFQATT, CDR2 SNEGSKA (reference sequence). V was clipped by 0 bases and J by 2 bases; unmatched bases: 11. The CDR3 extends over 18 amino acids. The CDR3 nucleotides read TGCAGTGCTAGAGATCTTGGGGCTAGCGGGAGTTACACAGATACGCAGTATTTT. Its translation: CSARDLGASGSYTDTQYF.

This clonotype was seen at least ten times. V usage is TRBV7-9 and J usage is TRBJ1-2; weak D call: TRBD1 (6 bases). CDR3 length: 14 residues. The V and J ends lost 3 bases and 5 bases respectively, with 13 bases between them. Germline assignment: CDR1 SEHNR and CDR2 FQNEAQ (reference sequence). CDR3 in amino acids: CASSLAGEGYGYTF. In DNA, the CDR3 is TGTGCCAGCAGCTTGGCAGGGGAAGGGTATGGCTACACCTTC.

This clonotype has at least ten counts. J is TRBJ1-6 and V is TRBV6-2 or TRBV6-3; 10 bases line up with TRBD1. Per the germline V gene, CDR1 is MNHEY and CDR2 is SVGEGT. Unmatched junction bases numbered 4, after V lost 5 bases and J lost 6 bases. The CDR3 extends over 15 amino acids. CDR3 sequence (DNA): TGTGCCAGCAGTGACCGGACAGGGGGTAATTCACCCCTCCACTTT. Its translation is CASSDRTGGNSPLHF.

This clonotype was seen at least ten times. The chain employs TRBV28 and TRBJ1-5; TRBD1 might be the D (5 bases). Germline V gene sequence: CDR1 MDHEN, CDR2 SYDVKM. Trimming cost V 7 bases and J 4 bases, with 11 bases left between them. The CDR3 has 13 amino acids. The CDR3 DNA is TGTGCCAGCACTATGGGACGGAATCAGCCCCAGCATTTT. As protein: CASTMGRNQPQHF.

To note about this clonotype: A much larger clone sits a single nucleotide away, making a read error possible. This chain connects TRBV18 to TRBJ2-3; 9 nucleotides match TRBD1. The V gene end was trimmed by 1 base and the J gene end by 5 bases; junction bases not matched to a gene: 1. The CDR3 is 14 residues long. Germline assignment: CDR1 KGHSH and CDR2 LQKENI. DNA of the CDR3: TGTGCCAGCTCACCACAGACAGGGGGAGATACGCAGTATTTT. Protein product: CASSPQTGGDTQYF.

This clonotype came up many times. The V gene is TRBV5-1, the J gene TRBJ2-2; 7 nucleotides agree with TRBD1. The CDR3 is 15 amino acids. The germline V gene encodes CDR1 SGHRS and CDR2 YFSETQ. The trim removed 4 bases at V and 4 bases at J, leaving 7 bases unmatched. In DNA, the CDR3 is TGCGCCAGCAGCCAACAGGGGCACGGCACCGGGGAGCTGTTTTTT. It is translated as CASSQQGHGTGELFF.

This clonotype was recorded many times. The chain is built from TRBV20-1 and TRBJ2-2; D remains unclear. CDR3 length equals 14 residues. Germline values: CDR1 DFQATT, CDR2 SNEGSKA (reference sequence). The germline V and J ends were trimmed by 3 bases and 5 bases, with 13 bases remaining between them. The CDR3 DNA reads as TGCAGTGCTAGCGGCCCCCGGAATACCGGGGAGCTGTTTTTT. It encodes CSASGPRNTGELFF.

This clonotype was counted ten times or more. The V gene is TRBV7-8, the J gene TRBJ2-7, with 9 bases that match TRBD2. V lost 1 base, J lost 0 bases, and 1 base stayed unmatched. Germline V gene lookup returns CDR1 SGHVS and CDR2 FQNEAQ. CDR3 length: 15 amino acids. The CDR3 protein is CASSLGGGDSYEQYF. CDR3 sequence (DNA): TGTGCCAGCAGCTTAGGCGGGGGGGACTCCTACGAGCAGTACTTC.